Below, one T cell receptor (beta chain) is given with its context. The data stem from a study of blood T cell repertoires in COVID-19. As for the study in general: Material from acute and convalescent COVID-19 was sourced from the United States, Italy and Spain.

The V and J ends lost 2 bases and 2 bases, in that order; junction bases with no gene match: 7. The CDR3 is 16 amino acids. Per germline, CDR1 MNHEY and CDR2 SVGAGI. Methods used by the authors: Amplification from reference gene primers served as the basis for estimated nucleated cell counts. TCRdb keeps only in-frame clones here, not all; method: immunoSEQ multiplex PCR. The V and J calls and clone size are taken from that table; D and trimming were inferred from the DNA. Here the sample spans about 130,000 clones, 70% to 90% being singletons. This sequence joins TRBV6-5 and TRBJ2-3; 7 nucleotides align to TRBD2. This receptor was identified in a woman aged 60 to 75 with acute or convalescent COVID-19. Specimen: peripheral blood. The CDR3 region has the DNA TGTGCCAGCAGTTACAGACTAGCTCCCCCCACAGATACGCAGTATTTT. Its translation is CASSYRLAPPTDTQYF.